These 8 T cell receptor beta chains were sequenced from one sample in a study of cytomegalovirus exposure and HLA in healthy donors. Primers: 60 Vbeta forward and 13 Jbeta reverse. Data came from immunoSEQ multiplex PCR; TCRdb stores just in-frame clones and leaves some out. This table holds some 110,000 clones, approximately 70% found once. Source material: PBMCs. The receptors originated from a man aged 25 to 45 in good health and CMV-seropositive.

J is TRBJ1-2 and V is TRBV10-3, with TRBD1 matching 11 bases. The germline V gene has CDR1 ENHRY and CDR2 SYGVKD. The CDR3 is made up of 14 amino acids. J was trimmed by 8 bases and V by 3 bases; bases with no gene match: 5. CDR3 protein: CAISEGDRGIGYTF. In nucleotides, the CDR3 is TGTGCCATCAGTGAAGGGGACAGGGGGATCGGCTACACCTTC.

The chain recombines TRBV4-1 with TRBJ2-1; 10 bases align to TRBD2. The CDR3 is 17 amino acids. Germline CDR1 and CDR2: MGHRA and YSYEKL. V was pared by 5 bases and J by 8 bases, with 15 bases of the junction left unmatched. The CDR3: CASSEGILAGPGDEQFF. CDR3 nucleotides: TGCGCCAGCAGCGAAGGGATACTAGCGGGGCCGGGAGATGAGCAGTTCTTC.

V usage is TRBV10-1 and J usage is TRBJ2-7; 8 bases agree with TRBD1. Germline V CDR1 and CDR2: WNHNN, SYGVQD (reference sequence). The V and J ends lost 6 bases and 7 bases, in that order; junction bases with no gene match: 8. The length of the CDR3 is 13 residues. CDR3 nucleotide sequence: TGCGCCAGCAGCGCCAGGGGGCGAGGAGAGCAGTACTTC. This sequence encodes CASSARGRGEQYF.

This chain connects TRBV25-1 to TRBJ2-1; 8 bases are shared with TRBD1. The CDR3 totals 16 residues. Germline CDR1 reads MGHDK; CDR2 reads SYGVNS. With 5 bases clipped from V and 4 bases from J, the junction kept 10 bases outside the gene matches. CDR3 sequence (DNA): TGTGCCAGCAGTCAAATCGGGACAGGCCAATACAATGAGCAGTTCTTC. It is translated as CASSQIGTGQYNEQFF.

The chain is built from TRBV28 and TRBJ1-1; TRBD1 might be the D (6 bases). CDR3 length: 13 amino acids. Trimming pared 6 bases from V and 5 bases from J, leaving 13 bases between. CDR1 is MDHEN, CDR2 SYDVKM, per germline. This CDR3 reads CASSLLQGTEAFF. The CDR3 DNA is TGTGCCAGCAGCTTGTTACAGGGTACTGAAGCTTTCTTT.

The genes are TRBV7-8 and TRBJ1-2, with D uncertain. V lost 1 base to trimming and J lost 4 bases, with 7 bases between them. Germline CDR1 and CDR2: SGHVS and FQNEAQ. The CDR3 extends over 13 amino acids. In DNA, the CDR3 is TGTGCCAGCAGCTTAGTTACGGTCTATGGCTACACCTTC. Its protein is CASSLVTVYGYTF.

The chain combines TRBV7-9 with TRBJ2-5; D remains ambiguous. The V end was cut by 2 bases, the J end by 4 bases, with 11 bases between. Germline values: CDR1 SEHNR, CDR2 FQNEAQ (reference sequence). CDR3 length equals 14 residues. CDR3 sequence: CASSLTRQPETQYF. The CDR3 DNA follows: TGTGCCAGCAGCTTAACCCGACAACCAGAGACCCAGTACTTC.

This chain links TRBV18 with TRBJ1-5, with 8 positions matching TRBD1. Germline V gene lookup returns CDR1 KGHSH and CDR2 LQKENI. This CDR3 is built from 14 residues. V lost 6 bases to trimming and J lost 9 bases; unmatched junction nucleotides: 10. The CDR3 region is CASSEDRDIGPQHF. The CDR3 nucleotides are TGTGCCAGCTCCGAGGACAGGGACATTGGGCCCCAGCATTTT.